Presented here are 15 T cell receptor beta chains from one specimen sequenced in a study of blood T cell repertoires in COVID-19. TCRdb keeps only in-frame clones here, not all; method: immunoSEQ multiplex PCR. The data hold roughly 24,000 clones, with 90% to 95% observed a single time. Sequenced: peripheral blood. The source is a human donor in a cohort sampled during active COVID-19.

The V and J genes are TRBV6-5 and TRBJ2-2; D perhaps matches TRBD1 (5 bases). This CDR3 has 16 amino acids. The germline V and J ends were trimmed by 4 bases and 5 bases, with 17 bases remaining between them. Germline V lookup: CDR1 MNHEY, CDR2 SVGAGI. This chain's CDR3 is CASSWGRRIGTGELFF. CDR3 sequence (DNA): TGTGCCAGCAGTTGGGGCAGGCGGATTGGTACCGGGGAGCTGTTTTTT.

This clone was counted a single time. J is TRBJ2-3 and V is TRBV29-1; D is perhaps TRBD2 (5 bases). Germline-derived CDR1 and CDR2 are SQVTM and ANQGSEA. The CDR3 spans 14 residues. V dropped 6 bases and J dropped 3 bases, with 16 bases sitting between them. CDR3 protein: CSVKTGMGTDTQYF. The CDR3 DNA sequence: TGCAGCGTCAAAACCGGGATGGGGACAGATACGCAGTATTTT.

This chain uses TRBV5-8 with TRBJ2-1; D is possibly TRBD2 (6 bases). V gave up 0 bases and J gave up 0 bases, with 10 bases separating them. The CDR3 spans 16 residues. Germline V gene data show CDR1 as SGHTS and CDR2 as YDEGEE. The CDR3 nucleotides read TGTGCCAGCAGCTTGGGGCGGGGAAGCTCCTACAATGAGCAGTTCTTC. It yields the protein CASSLGRGSSYNEQFF.

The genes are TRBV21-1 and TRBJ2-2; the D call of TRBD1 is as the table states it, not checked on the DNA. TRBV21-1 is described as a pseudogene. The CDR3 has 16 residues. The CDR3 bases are TGTGCCAGCAGCTTCTCTAGGGACACTCACACCGGGGAGCTGTTTTTT. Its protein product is CASSFSRDTHTGELFF.

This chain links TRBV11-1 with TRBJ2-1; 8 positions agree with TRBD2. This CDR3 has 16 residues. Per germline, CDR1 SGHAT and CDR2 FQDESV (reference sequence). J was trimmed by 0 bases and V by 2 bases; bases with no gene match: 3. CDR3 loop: CASSLSLAASYNEQFF. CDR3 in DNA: TGTGCCAGCAGCTTATCACTAGCGGCCTCCTACAATGAGCAGTTCTTC.

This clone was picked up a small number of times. CDR3 loop: CASSIGHFEAFF. The CDR3 DNA follows: TGTGCCAGCAGTATCGGACACTTTGAAGCTTTCTTT. The V gene is TRBV28, the J gene TRBJ1-1; D perhaps matches TRBD1 (5 bases). The CDR3 spans 12 residues. CDR1 is MDHEN and CDR2 is SYDVKM in the germline V gene. The V end lost 5 bases, the J end lost 7 bases, and 11 bases lay between the germline ends.

CDR3 bases: TGTGCCAGCAGCCAGACAGGGAACACTGAAGCTTTCTTT. This codes for CASSQTGNTEAFF. The rearrangement joins TRBV4-2 to TRBJ1-1; D is possibly TRBD1 (6 bases). Trimming pared 3 bases from V and 1 base from J, leaving 6 bases between. The germline CDR1 and CDR2 sequences are LGHNA and YNFKEQ. The CDR3 runs to 13 residues.

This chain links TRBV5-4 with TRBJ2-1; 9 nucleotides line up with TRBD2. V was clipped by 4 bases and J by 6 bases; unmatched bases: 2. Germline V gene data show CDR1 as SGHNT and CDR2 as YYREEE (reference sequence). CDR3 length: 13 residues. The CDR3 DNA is TGTGCCAGCAGCCCGACTAGCGGCAATGAGCAGTTCTTC. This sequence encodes CASSPTSGNEQFF.

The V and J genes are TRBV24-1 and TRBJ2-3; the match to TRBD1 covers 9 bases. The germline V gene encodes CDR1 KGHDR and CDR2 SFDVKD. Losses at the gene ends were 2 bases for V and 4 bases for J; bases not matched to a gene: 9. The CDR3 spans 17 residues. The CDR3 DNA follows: TGTGCCACCAGTGATTACCCGGGACAGGGAGCGGCAGATACGCAGTATTTT. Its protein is CATSDYPGQGAADTQYF.

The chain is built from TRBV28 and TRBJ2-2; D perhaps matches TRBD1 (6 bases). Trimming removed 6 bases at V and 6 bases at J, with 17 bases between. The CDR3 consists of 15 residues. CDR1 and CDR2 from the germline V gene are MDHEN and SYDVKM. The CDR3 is CASRLGGSAAGELFF. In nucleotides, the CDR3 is TGTGCCAGCAGACTAGGGGGATCTGCCGCCGGGGAGCTGTTTTTT.

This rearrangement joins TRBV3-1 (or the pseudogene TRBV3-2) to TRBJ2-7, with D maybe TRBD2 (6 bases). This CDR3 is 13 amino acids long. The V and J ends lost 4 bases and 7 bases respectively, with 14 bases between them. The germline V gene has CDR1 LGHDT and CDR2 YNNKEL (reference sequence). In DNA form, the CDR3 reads TGTGCCAGCAGCCGCCAAAATGGGGGGGAGCAGTACTTC. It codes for CASSRQNGGEQYF.

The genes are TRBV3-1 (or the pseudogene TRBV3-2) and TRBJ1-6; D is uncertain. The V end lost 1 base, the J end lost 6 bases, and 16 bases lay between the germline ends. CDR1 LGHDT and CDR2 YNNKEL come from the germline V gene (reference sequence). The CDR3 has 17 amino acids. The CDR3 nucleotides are TGTGCCAGCAGCCAAGGGCGAGGGCGGATGTTTAATTCACCCCTCCACTTT. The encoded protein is CASSQGRGRMFNSPLHF.

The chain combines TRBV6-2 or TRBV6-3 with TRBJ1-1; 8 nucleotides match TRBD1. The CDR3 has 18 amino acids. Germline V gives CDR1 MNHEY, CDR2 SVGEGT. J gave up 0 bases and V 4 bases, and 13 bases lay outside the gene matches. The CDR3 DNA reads TGTGCCAGCAGTTTCATCACCGGACAGGGCTTTTTGAACACTGAAGCTTTCTTT. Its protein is CASSFITGQGFLNTEAFF.

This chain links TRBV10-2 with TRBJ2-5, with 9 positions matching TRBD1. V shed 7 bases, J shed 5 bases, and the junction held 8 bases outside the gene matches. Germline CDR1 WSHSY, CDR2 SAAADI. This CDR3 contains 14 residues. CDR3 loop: CASMGHRGPETQYF. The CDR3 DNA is TGCGCCAGCATGGGGCACAGGGGGCCTGAGACCCAGTACTTC.

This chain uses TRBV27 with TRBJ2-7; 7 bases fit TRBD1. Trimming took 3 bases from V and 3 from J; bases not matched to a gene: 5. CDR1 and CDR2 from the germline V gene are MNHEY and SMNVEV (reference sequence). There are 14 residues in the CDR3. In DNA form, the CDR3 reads TGTGCCAGCAGTTTTGACAGGGAAGGCTACGAGCAGTACTTC. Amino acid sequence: CASSFDREGYEQYF.